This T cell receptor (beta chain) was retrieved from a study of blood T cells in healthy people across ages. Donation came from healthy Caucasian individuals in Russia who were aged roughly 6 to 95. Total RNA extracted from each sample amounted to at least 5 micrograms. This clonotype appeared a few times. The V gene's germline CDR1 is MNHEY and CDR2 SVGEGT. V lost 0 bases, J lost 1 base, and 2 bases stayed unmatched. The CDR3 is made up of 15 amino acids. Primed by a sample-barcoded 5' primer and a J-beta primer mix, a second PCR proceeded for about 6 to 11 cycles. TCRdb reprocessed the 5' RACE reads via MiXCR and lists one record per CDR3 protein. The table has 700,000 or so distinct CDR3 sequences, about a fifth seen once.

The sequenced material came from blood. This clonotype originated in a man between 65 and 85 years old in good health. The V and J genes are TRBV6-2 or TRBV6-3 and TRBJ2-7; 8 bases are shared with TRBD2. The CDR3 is CASSYSPSGSYEQYV. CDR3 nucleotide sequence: TGTGCCAGCAGTTACTCTCCTAGCGGGTCCTACGAGCAGTACGTC.